The 22 T cell receptor beta chains reported below all come from one sample, sequenced in a study of cytomegalovirus exposure and HLA in healthy donors. It was with 60 Vbeta and 13 Jbeta primers that the PCR ran. Sequencing was performed with immunoSEQ multiplex PCR; in TCRdb, only in-frame clones are kept and a portion is missing. The sample carries under 200,000 clones, about 80% recorded once. Sequencing was carried out using PBMCs. The receptors derive from a woman in her 30s in good health and CMV-seropositive.

The chain employs TRBV30 and TRBJ1-6; 9 bases line up with TRBD1. J gave up 3 bases and V 1 base, and 10 bases lay outside the gene matches. Germline CDR1 and CDR2: GTSNPN and SVGIG (reference sequence). This CDR3 is built from 18 residues. The CDR3 reads CAWSGTGELLYYNSPLHF. The DNA of the CDR3 is TGTGCCTGGAGTGGGACAGGGGAACTCTTATACTATAATTCACCCCTCCACTTT.

The chain combines TRBV6-6 with TRBJ2-5, with D possibly being TRBD2 (5 bases). This CDR3 has 14 amino acids. In germline, CDR1 is MNHNY, CDR2 SVGAGI (reference sequence). Trimming stripped 5 bases from V and 4 bases from J, with 14 bases between. CDR3 in amino acids: CASSITRARETQYF. CDR3 nucleotide sequence: TGTGCCAGCAGTATAACTAGGGCCCGAGAGACCCAGTACTTC.

The chain carries TRBV29-1 and TRBJ2-5; 9 nucleotides line up with TRBD2. V shed 2 bases, J shed 5 bases, and the junction held 9 bases outside the gene matches. This CDR3 contains 15 residues. Germline values: CDR1 SQVTM, CDR2 ANQGSEA. The CDR3 bases are TGCAGCGTTGAAAGGGTAGCGGGAGAGGATGAGACCCAGTACTTC. Encoded protein: CSVERVAGEDETQYF.

This chain uses TRBV4-3 with TRBJ1-1, with D possibly matching TRBD1 (5 bases). V lost 4 bases to trimming and J lost 1 base, with 10 bases between them. The CDR3 contains 14 residues. From germline, CDR1 is LGHNA and CDR2 YSLEER. Here the CDR3 DNA reads TGCGCCAGCAGCCCGGGAGGGGAGAACACTGAAGCTTTCTTT. It yields the protein CASSPGGENTEAFF.

This clone was counted between two and nine times. This chain links TRBV6-5 with TRBJ1-1, with 9 bases lining up with TRBD1. Per the germline V gene, CDR1 is MNHEY and CDR2 is SVGAGI. There are 12 residues in the CDR3. V shed 5 bases, J shed 10 bases, and the junction held 5 bases outside the gene matches. CDR3 nucleotide sequence: TGTGCCAGCAGTCCCTCGGGACAGGGAGCTTTCTTT. It codes for CASSPSGQGAFF.

The chain combines TRBV6-1 with TRBJ2-1, with TRBD2 matching over 12 bases. Unmatched junction bases numbered 3, after V lost 0 bases and J lost 9 bases. This CDR3 spans 15 amino acids. Germline V gene data show CDR1 as MNHNS and CDR2 as SASEGT. CDR3 amino acids: CASSEAASGRGEQFF. For the CDR3, the DNA is TGTGCCAGCAGTGAAGCCGCTAGCGGGAGGGGTGAGCAGTTCTTC.

This clone is a singleton in its sample. V usage is TRBV29-1 and J usage is TRBJ2-7; 7 bases agree with TRBD1. The trim removed 2 bases at V and 4 bases at J, leaving 11 bases unmatched. The CDR3 loop spans 15 amino acids. Per germline, CDR1 SQVTM and CDR2 ANQGSEA. This CDR3 is CSVESPGTDIYEQYF. The CDR3 nucleotides read TGCAGCGTTGAATCTCCCGGGACAGATATTTACGAGCAGTACTTC.

This sequence joins TRBV27 and TRBJ2-7, with TRBD2 matching 13 bases. The V and J ends lost 7 bases and 4 bases, in that order; junction bases with no gene match: 13. CDR1 is MNHEY and CDR2 is SMNVEV in the germline V gene (reference sequence). There are 17 residues in the CDR3. CDR3: CASTQWEGLAGLYEQYF. In DNA, the CDR3 is TGTGCCAGCACTCAATGGGAGGGACTAGCGGGACTATACGAGCAGTACTTC.

Of note for this clone: One end of the junction fails to match germline, which may point to a read error. The chain joins TRBV27 to TRBJ1-6; 7 bases agree with TRBD1. Germline assignment: CDR1 MNHEY and CDR2 SMNVEV (reference sequence). The CDR3 has 16 residues. CDR3 in amino acids: CASSHLGDREGGIRYF. DNA of the CDR3: TGTGCCAGCAGTCACCTTGGCGACAGGGAAGGGGGTATCAGGTACTTT.

The V call is TRBV11-2, the J call TRBJ1-1, with no clear D. This CDR3 spans 16 amino acids. The germline V gene has CDR1 SGHAT and CDR2 FQNNGV. Trimming pared 5 bases from V and 1 base from J, leaving 17 bases between. Here the CDR3 reads CASSPRMAVRNTEAFF. The DNA of the CDR3 is TGTGCCAGCAGCCCCCGGATGGCGGTCCGGAACACTGAAGCTTTCTTT.

This clone was recorded once. The V call is TRBV7-9, the J call TRBJ1-2; possibly TRBD1 for D (5 bases). CDR1 SEHNR and CDR2 FQNEAQ come from the germline V gene (reference sequence). V was trimmed by 2 bases and J by 4 bases, leaving 11 bases between them. There are 14 residues in the CDR3. The CDR3 coding sequence is TGTGCCAGCAGCTTATTTACGGACACCTATGGCTACACCTTC. Protein sequence: CASSLFTDTYGYTF.

The chain recombines TRBV29-1 with TRBJ1-2; TRBD1 is a possible D gene (5 bases). V was trimmed by 3 bases and J by 5 bases, leaving 13 bases between them. The CDR3 spans 13 residues. CDR1 is SQVTM and CDR2 is ANQGSEA in the germline V gene. The CDR3 reads CSVDLSGVYGYTF. CDR3 nucleotides: TGCAGCGTTGATCTTTCGGGGGTATATGGCTACACCTTC.

This clone was recorded a few times. V gene TRBV6-1 combines with J gene TRBJ1-2, with unresolved D. Germline V lookup: CDR1 MNHNS, CDR2 SASEGT. The germline V and J ends were trimmed by 3 bases and 7 bases, with 6 bases remaining between them. This CDR3 is built from 11 residues. The CDR3 region has the DNA TGTGCCAGCAGTGATACGGGTGGCTACACCTTC. Translation gives CASSDTGGYTF.

The J gene is TRBJ2-7, the V gene TRBV6-5, with D possibly matching TRBD2 (6 bases). V gave up 2 bases and J gave up 3 bases, with 11 bases separating them. The germline CDR1 and CDR2 sequences are MNHEY and SVGAGI. The CDR3 runs 14 residues. The CDR3: CASSYGAGLYEQYF. CDR3 bases: TGTGCCAGCAGTTACGGCGCGGGACTCTACGAGCAGTACTTC.

This rearrangement joins TRBV5-1 to TRBJ2-1, with a weak D call TRBD2 (6 bases). Trimming took off 3 bases at V and 0 bases at J, with 13 bases between the two ends. In germline, CDR1 is SGHRS, CDR2 YFSETQ. CDR3 size: 16 residues. The CDR3 loop is CASSWDSGSSYNEQFF. The CDR3 nucleotides are TGCGCCAGCAGCTGGGATAGCGGTAGCTCCTACAATGAGCAGTTCTTC.

This clone was found once. The chain has TRBV6-5 and TRBJ2-3, with D maybe TRBD2 (6 bases). The CDR3 sequence is 14 residues long. CDR1 MNHEY and CDR2 SVGAGI come from the germline V gene. V lost 6 bases and J 5 bases, leaving 15 bases between the germline ends. The CDR3 here is CASRGGVTLDTQYF. In nucleotides, the CDR3 is TGTGCCAGCAGGGGGGGAGTGACCCTAGATACGCAGTATTTT.

V usage is TRBV5-1 and J usage is TRBJ1-1, with D unresolved. The CDR3 has 13 residues. V gave up 2 bases and J gave up 2 bases, with 7 bases separating them. Germline CDR1 and CDR2: SGHRS and YFSETQ. The chain's CDR3 is CASSFFPNTEAFF. CDR3 in DNA: TGCGCCAGCAGCTTCTTTCCCAACACTGAAGCTTTCTTT.

This clone was recorded a few times. The chain employs TRBV5-4 and TRBJ1-4; 7 nucleotides line up with TRBD1. V was clipped by 3 bases and J by 7 bases; unmatched bases: 6. Germline CDR1 and CDR2: SGHNT and YYREEE (reference sequence). CDR3 size: 14 residues. CDR3 nucleotides: TGTGCCAGCAGCTCAGGGGGGATAGGTGAAAAACTGTTTTTT. Residues: CASSSGGIGEKLFF.

The chain carries TRBV28 and TRBJ2-7; 12 bases line up with TRBD2. The CDR3 has 16 amino acids. V dropped 5 bases and J dropped 2; count of bases not matched to a gene: 7. CDR1 MDHEN and CDR2 SYDVKM come from the germline V gene. The CDR3 spells CASSAPSGGAPYEQYF. DNA of the CDR3: TGTGCCAGCAGTGCACCTAGCGGGGGGGCCCCCTACGAGCAGTACTTC.

In this sample, this clone turned up once. The genes are TRBV5-5 and TRBJ2-7; D is possibly TRBD2 (5 bases). Germline CDR1 is SGHKS and CDR2 is YYEKEE (reference sequence). Trimming took off 0 bases at V and 2 bases at J, with 12 bases between the two ends. There are 15 residues in the CDR3. The CDR3 DNA reads as TGTGCCAGCAGCTTGGAAGGGAGAGGGACCTACGAGCAGTACTTC. Protein: CASSLEGRGTYEQYF.

The chain has TRBV6-6 and TRBJ1-1; D possibly corresponds to TRBD1 (6 bases). Germline values: CDR1 MNHNY, CDR2 SVGAGI (reference sequence). The CDR3 spans 13 residues. The V end lost 10 bases, the J end lost 6 bases, and 18 bases lay between the germline ends. CDR3 nucleotide sequence: TGTGCCATCTCACTCGACAGGTACGCTGAAGCTTTCTTT. Protein sequence: CAISLDRYAEAFF.

The chain has TRBV11-2 and TRBJ2-6; 8 nucleotides match TRBD1. The germline CDR1 and CDR2 sequences are SGHAT and FQNNGV. Trimming cost V 6 bases and J 2 bases; bases outside gene matches: 12. CDR3 length: 18 residues. CDR3 nucleotides: TGTGCCAGCAGATCCATTACGGCCAGGGGGCCTGGGGCCAACGTCCTGACTTTC. Translated: CASRSITARGPGANVLTF.